The 9 T cell receptor beta chains below all came from one sample that was sequenced in a study of CD8+ T cells in alopecia areata. Treatment specified: oral pan-JAK inhibitor, 5-10 mg twice daily. RNA, once extracted, was reverse transcribed into cDNA for use as the sequencing template. Repertoires were generated with immunoSEQ multiplex PCR, while TCRdb's copy carries only in-frame clones and drops some. The top ten clones hold about a fifth of a sample with about 39,000 clones, about three fifths of them seen once. The source was CD8+ T cells sorted from blood, collected at week 4, from a patient treated with tofacitinib. The receptor source for this set is a human donor with alopecia areata.

This sequence joins TRBV6-5 and TRBJ1-2, with no clear D. CDR1 MNHEY and CDR2 SVGAGI come from the germline V gene. V was clipped by 8 bases and J by 0 bases, with 16 bases between them. CDR3 size: 15 residues. The CDR3 is CASGNHMGSNYGYTF. Here the CDR3 DNA reads TGTGCCAGCGGAAACCATATGGGGTCTAACTATGGCTACACCTTC.

The chain employs TRBV7-6 and TRBJ1-1; weak D call: TRBD1 (6 bases). Germline lookup yields CDR1 SGHVS and CDR2 FNYEAQ. The CDR3 contains 13 residues. V was cut by 4 bases and J by 7 bases, with 13 bases left in between. CDR3 nucleotide sequence: TGTGCCAGCAGCTCATCGGGGGCTAGTGAAGCTTTCTTT. It specifies CASSSSGASEAFF. Looking up the rest from reference TRBV7-6 and TRBJ1-1 gives the full variable domain: GAGVSQSPRYKVTKRGQDVALRCDPISGHVSLYWYRQALGQGPEFLTYFNYEAQQDKSGLPNDRFSAERPEGSISTLTIQRTEQRDSAMYRCASSSSGASEAFFGQGTRLTVV.

Note on this clone: The sample has other DNA sequences that encode this CDR3 too. The chain combines TRBV5-1 with TRBJ1-2, with unresolved D. The ends were cut back, 0 bases at V and 0 bases at J, with 3 bases in the middle. The germline V gene has CDR1 SGHRS and CDR2 YFSETQ. The CDR3 has 13 amino acids. CDR3 nucleotides: TGCGCCAGCAGCTTGGGGTCTAACTATGGCTACACCTTC. Translation: CASSLGSNYGYTF.

The chain employs TRBV30 and TRBJ1-1, with D unclear. The CDR3 consists of 14 residues. With 0 bases removed from V and 2 bases from J, the gap between germline ends came to 10 bases. CDR1 and CDR2 from the germline V gene are GTSNPN and SVGIG (reference sequence). This chain's CDR3 is CAWSVDTTNTEAFF. The DNA for the CDR3 is TGTGCCTGGAGTGTAGACACTACTAACACTGAAGCTTTCTTT. The variable domain in full, with the rest retrieved from reference TRBV30 and TRBJ1-1, is SQTIHQWPATLVQPVGSPLSLECTVEGTSNPNLYWYRQAAGRGLQLLFYSVGIGQISSEVPQNLSASRPQDRQFILSSKKLLLSDSGFYLCAWSVDTTNTEAFFGQGTRLTVV.

The CDR3 DNA is TGCGCCAGCAGCCAAGAGGCATTAGGGTCGGTGACAGAGACCCAGTACTTC. Protein: CASSQEALGSVTETQYF. J is TRBJ2-5 and V is TRBV4-1; unclear D gene. Trimming took off 0 bases at V and 4 bases at J, with 18 bases between the two ends. In germline, CDR1 is MGHRA, CDR2 YSYEKL. The CDR3 has 17 amino acids.

This chain links TRBV25-1 with TRBJ2-7; tentative D call: TRBD2 (5 bases). V was trimmed by 8 bases and J by 3 bases, leaving 20 bases between them. CDR3 length: 15 amino acids. Germline V gives CDR1 MGHDK, CDR2 SYGVNS. The chain's CDR3 is CASGSWTEQGYEQYF. The CDR3 DNA reads as TGTGCCAGCGGGAGCTGGACTGAACAAGGCTACGAGCAGTACTTC.

The chain has TRBV29-1 and TRBJ2-1; tentative D call: TRBD1 (5 bases). Germline V lookup: CDR1 SQVTM, CDR2 ANQGSEA. The CDR3 contains 13 residues. Trimming removed 2 bases at V and 4 bases at J, with 9 bases between. The CDR3 loop reads CSVETHRYNEQFF. As DNA, the CDR3 is TGCAGCGTTGAAACCCACAGGTACAATGAGCAGTTCTTC.

This rearrangement joins TRBV29-1 to TRBJ2-7, with 8 bases fitting TRBD2. V lost 3 bases and J lost 0; bases outside the gene matches: 4. The CDR3 extends over 14 amino acids. In germline, CDR1 is SQVTM, CDR2 ANQGSEA. In nucleotides, the CDR3 is TGCAGCGTTGAGATAGCGGGGTCCTCCTACGAGCAGTACTTC. This sequence encodes CSVEIAGSSYEQYF.

This clone was found a few times. The chain couples TRBV5-5 to TRBJ2-1, with 10 bases matching TRBD2. With 2 bases clipped from V and 4 bases from J, the junction kept 9 bases outside the gene matches. This CDR3 region has 17 residues. The germline CDR1 and CDR2 sequences are SGHKS and YYEKEE (reference sequence). CDR3 sequence reads: CASSFHPSGGEYNEQFF. CDR3 nucleotides: TGTGCCAGCAGCTTTCATCCCAGCGGGGGGGAATACAATGAGCAGTTCTTC.